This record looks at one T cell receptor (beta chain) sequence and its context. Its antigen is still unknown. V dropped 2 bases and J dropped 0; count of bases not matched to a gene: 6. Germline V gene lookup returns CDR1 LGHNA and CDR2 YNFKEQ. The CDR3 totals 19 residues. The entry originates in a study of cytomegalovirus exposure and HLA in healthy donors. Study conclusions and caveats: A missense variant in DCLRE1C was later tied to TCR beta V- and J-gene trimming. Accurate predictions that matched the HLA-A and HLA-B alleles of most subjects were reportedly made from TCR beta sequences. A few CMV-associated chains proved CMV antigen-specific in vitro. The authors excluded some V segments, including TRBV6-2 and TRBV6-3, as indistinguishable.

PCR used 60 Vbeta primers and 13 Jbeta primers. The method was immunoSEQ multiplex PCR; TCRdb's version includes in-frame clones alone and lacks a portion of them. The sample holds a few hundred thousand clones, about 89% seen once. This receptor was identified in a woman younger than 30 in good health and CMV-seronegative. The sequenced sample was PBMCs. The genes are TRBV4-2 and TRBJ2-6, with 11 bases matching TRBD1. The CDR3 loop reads CASSQIGTGGPSGANVLTF. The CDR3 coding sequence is TGTGCCAGCAGCCAAATAGGGACAGGGGGTCCCTCTGGGGCCAACGTCCTGACTTTC.